This T cell receptor (beta chain) was retrieved from a study of TIL therapy for anti-PD-1-resistant metastatic lung cancer. As for the study in general: Tumors had a median PD-L1 proportion score of about 6%.

Sequencing used immunoSEQ v3. Profiling relied on immunoSEQ multiplex PCR, and the TCRdb table lists in-frame clones only, not all of them. The sample has about 59,000 clones, around four fifths seen once. CDR1 is LNHDA, CDR2 SQIVND, per germline (reference sequence). This CDR3 has 15 amino acids. V shed 1 base, J shed 4 bases, and the junction held 0 bases outside the gene matches. Time point reported: pre-treatment sample, taken before nivolumab and TIL therapy. Stage 4 NSCLC adults joined between late 2017 and January 2020. The chain links TRBV19 to TRBJ2-1, with TRBD1 matching over 11 bases. The TCR comes from a person between 30 and 79 years old with non-small cell lung cancer. The source was blood, collected at baseline. The CDR3 spells CASSIGDRGYNEQFF. The CDR3 DNA reads as TGTGCCAGTAGTATAGGGGACAGGGGGTACAATGAGCAGTTCTTC.